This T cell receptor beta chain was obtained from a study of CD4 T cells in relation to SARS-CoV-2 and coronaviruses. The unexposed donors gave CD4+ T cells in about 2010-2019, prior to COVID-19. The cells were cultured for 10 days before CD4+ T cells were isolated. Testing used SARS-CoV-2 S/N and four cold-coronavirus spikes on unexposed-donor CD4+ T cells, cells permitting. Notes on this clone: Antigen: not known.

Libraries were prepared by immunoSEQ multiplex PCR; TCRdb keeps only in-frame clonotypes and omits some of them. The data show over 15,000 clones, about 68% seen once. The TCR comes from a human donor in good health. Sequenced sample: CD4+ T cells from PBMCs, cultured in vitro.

The CDR3: CASSHRGTPYEQYF. The CDR3 DNA is TGTGCCAGCAGTCACAGGGGTACCCCCTACGAGCAGTACTTC. The rearrangement joins TRBV2 to TRBJ2-7, with 7 bases that match TRBD1. The V segment lost 5 bases and the J segment 2 bases; nucleotides outside the gene matches: 6. Germline-derived CDR1 and CDR2 are SNHLY and FYNNEI. There are 14 residues in the CDR3.